These 27 T cell receptor beta chains originate from one sample sequenced in a study of early T cells in non-severe SARS-CoV-2 infection. TCRdb reanalysed the 5' RACE reads using MiXCR and keeps one entry per CDR3 protein. The profile shows approximately 74,000 distinct CDR3 sequences, about 14% of them singletons. Material for sequencing was whole blood. The receptors originated from an adult who was a healthcare worker with PCR-confirmed SARS-CoV-2 infection or an uninfected control (not recorded which).

In this sample, this clonotype turned up a few times. The rearrangement uses TRBV4-1 and TRBJ2-1; 13 nucleotides agree with TRBD2. The trim removed 2 bases at V and 2 bases at J, leaving 3 bases unmatched. The CDR3 length is 17 residues. In germline, CDR1 is MGHRA, CDR2 YSYEKL. This CDR3 is CASSQKTSGGTYNEQFF. The CDR3 bases are TGCGCCAGCAGCCAAAAGACTAGCGGGGGGACCTACAATGAGCAGTTCTTC.

This clonotype has only one observation. The chain joins TRBV6-5 to TRBJ1-4; maybe TRBD1 (6 bases). V lost 2 bases and J lost 5, with 9 bases in between. Germline V gene data show CDR1 as MNHEY and CDR2 as SVGAGI. The CDR3 is made up of 14 amino acids. As DNA, the CDR3 is TGTGCCAGCAGTTACGGGCAGGGGAATGAAAAACTGTTTTTT. As protein: CASSYGQGNEKLFF.

This sequence joins TRBV12-3 or TRBV12-4 and TRBJ1-3; the D is unclear. V lost 1 base, J lost 2 bases, and 12 bases lay in between. The CDR3 is made up of 16 amino acids. CDR3 sequence reads: CASSLGGISTGNTIYF. CDR3 in DNA: TGTGCCAGCAGTTTAGGCGGGATATCGACTGGAAACACCATATATTTT.

Remarks on this clonotype: The junction departs from the called germline gene at one end, perhaps through a read error. V usage is TRBV10-3 and J usage is TRBJ2-7; D possibly corresponds to TRBD1 (5 bases). The CDR3 loop spans 12 amino acids. Germline V CDR1 and CDR2: ENHRY, SYGVKD. This CDR3 is CAISEGVYGQYF. The CDR3 coding sequence is TGTGCCATCAGTGAAGGGGTCTACGGGCAGTACTTC.

This clonotype was found many times. J is TRBJ1-2 and V is TRBV6-2 or TRBV6-3; 7 bases line up with TRBD1. The ends lost 5 bases at V and 4 bases at J; junction bases unmatched: 10. This CDR3 is built from 15 residues. The germline V gene has CDR1 MNHEY and CDR2 SVGEGT. The CDR3, as DNA: TGTGCCAGCAGTCCTCTCAGACAGGGAGGCTATGGCTACACCTTC. Its protein is CASSPLRQGGYGYTF.

The chain couples TRBV20-1 to TRBJ2-1, with 9 bases fitting TRBD1. The length of the CDR3 is 14 residues. V shed 2 bases, J shed 5 bases, and the junction held 4 bases outside the gene matches. In germline, CDR1 is DFQATT, CDR2 SNEGSKA (reference sequence). The chain's CDR3 is CSARWGQGNNEQFF. In nucleotides, the CDR3 is TGCAGTGCTAGATGGGGACAGGGTAACAATGAGCAGTTCTTC.

The V gene is TRBV25-1, the J gene TRBJ2-7; D is possibly TRBD2 (5 bases). There are 13 residues in the CDR3. Trimming removed 6 bases from V and 5 bases from J, with 14 bases in between. Looked up from germline, CDR1 is MGHDK and CDR2 is SYGVNS. The CDR3 sequence is CASSPRGIDEQYF. The CDR3 region has the DNA TGTGCCAGCAGCCCGAGAGGGATCGACGAGCAGTACTTC.

The V gene is TRBV25-1, the J gene TRBJ1-5; D not resolved. This CDR3 spans 14 amino acids. V was trimmed by 3 bases and J by 7 bases, leaving 13 bases between them. Germline V gene data show CDR1 as MGHDK and CDR2 as SYGVNS. CDR3 coding DNA: TGTGCCAGCAGTGATTCGCGGGGAGGACAGCCCCAGCATTTT. It codes for CASSDSRGGQPQHF.

This clonotype showed up many times. The V call is TRBV12-3 or TRBV12-4, the J call TRBJ2-1; possibly TRBD1 or TRBD2 for D (5 bases each). The V gene lost 0 bases and the J gene lost 10 bases, with 19 bases spanning the gap. CDR3 length: 16 residues. The CDR3 DNA sequence: TGTGCCAGCAGTTTAGCTACGGGACGAGCGGCAGGAGAGCAGTTCTTC. Residues: CASSLATGRAAGEQFF.

The chain uses TRBV10-3 and TRBJ2-5; 8 bases match TRBD2. There are 16 residues in the CDR3. Per germline, CDR1 ENHRY and CDR2 SYGVKD. V lost 4 bases and J lost 6; bases outside the gene matches: 13. In DNA form, the CDR3 reads TGTGCCATCAGTGCGGCGGGGAGCGGGGGCGTGAAGACCCAGTACTTC. It specifies CAISAAGSGGVKTQYF.

This clonotype was seen a few times. The chain combines TRBV28 with TRBJ1-5; D gene ambiguous. Germline assignment: CDR1 MDHEN and CDR2 SYDVKM. V lost 5 bases, J lost 1 base, and 15 bases lay in between. The CDR3 is made up of 16 amino acids. The CDR3 DNA reads as TGTGCCAGCAGTCTCGTCTCGACGGGGAGCAATCAGCCCCAGCATTTT. Translating gives CASSLVSTGSNQPQHF.

V gene TRBV12-3 or TRBV12-4 combines with J gene TRBJ1-1; no clear D gene. V was pared by 7 bases and J by 7 bases, with 13 bases between. This CDR3 contains 12 residues. The CDR3 region has the DNA TGTGCCAGCACCCGGACCTTCTATGAAGCTTTCTTT. This sequence encodes CASTRTFYEAFF.

This chain connects TRBV5-1 to TRBJ2-7; D unresolved. CDR3 length: 15 amino acids. Germline V gene lookup returns CDR1 SGHRS and CDR2 YFSETQ. V shed 4 bases and J shed 3 bases, with 17 bases lying between them. CDR3 residues: CASSIDGVPGYEQYF. Here the CDR3 DNA reads TGCGCCAGCAGCATAGATGGAGTACCAGGCTACGAGCAGTACTTC.

This clonotype was detected once. This rearrangement joins TRBV12-3 or TRBV12-4 to TRBJ1-1; the D is unclear. The CDR3 runs to 13 residues. V was clipped by 3 bases and J by 4 bases, with 9 bases between them. CDR3 residues: CASSFLRATEAFF. Here the CDR3 DNA reads TGTGCCAGCAGTTTCTTACGGGCCACTGAAGCTTTCTTT.

This clonotype was detected only a few times. The CDR3 nucleotides read TGCGCCAGCAGCCTCCACCGGGACAGGGAGTACAATGAGCAGTTCTTC. This sequence encodes CASSLHRDREYNEQFF. The chain links TRBV4-1 to TRBJ2-1, with 9 positions matching TRBD1. V lost 4 bases, J lost 4 bases, and 8 bases stayed unmatched. The germline V gene encodes CDR1 MGHRA and CDR2 YSYEKL. This CDR3 contains 16 residues.

This chain uses TRBV29-1 with TRBJ2-2; 10 nucleotides match TRBD2. Germline V gives CDR1 SQVTM, CDR2 ANQGSEA. The V segment lost 7 bases and the J segment 5 bases; nucleotides outside the gene matches: 7. The CDR3 has 14 amino acids. CDR3 amino acids: CSALAGGTTGELFF. In nucleotides, the CDR3 is TGCAGCGCTTTAGCGGGGGGCACAACCGGGGAGCTGTTTTTT.

The chain recombines TRBV3-1 with TRBJ1-1; no reliable D call. Trimming took 1 base from V and 4 from J, leaving 10 bases between them. The CDR3 consists of 14 residues. Germline CDR1 and CDR2: LGHDT and YNNKEL (reference sequence). This chain's CDR3 is CASSQANVATEAFF. CDR3 bases: TGTGCCAGCAGCCAAGCGAACGTCGCCACTGAAGCTTTCTTT.

This clonotype has a handful of counts. The gene calls are TRBV12-3 or TRBV12-4 and TRBJ2-2; the D is unclear. V shed 5 bases and J shed 5 bases, with 9 bases lying between them. The CDR3 extends over 13 amino acids. DNA of the CDR3: TGTGCCAGCAGTACCGCGGCGACCGGGGAGCTGTTTTTT. This codes for CASSTAATGELFF.

The CDR3 loop reads CASSYGRTGDEQFF. CDR3 DNA sequence: TGTGCCAGCAGTTACGGTCGAACAGGAGATGAGCAGTTCTTC. This chain uses TRBV6-2 or TRBV6-3 with TRBJ2-1; D is perhaps TRBD1 (5 bases). Germline CDR1 is MNHEY and CDR2 is SVGEGT. The CDR3 has 14 residues. V lost 2 bases and J lost 8, with 13 bases in between.

The chain couples TRBV28 to TRBJ2-1; 7 bases are a match to TRBD1. Germline assignment: CDR1 MDHEN and CDR2 SYDVKM. The CDR3 is 15 residues long. Trimming removed 7 bases from V and 6 bases from J; junction bases left unmatched: 12. The CDR3 spells CASTPPGTAINEQFF. In DNA form, the CDR3 reads TGTGCCAGCACGCCCCCAGGGACAGCAATCAATGAGCAGTTCTTC.

This chain connects TRBV2 to TRBJ1-1; 8 bases line up with TRBD1. The CDR3 length is 15 residues. Trimming cost V 0 bases and J 3 bases; bases outside gene matches: 3. CDR1 and CDR2 (germline): SNHLY, FYNNEI. In DNA form, the CDR3 reads TGTGCCAGCAGTGAAGCCCCGGACAGGGACACTGAAGCTTTCTTT. Translation gives CASSEAPDRDTEAFF.

V usage is TRBV10-3 and J usage is TRBJ1-1; perhaps TRBD1 as D (6 bases). Trimming removed 4 bases at V and 3 bases at J, with 12 bases between. This CDR3 has 14 residues. Germline loops: CDR1 ENHRY, CDR2 SYGVKD. The CDR3 DNA reads as TGTGCCATCAGTGGTGACAGGAGGGACACTGAAGCTTTCTTT. This encodes CAISGDRRDTEAFF.

This clonotype was observed a handful of times. The chain uses TRBV28 and TRBJ1-1, with D unclear. The CDR3 runs to 15 residues. Germline CDR1 reads MDHEN; CDR2 reads SYDVKM. Trimming took off 2 bases at V and 2 bases at J, with 12 bases between the two ends. This CDR3 is CASSLPGEVNTEAFF. DNA for the CDR3: TGTGCCAGCAGTTTACCCGGAGAGGTCAACACTGAAGCTTTCTTT.

Ten or more counts support this clonotype. The rearrangement links TRBV20-1 to TRBJ1-5; no reliable D call. CDR3 length: 13 amino acids. The ends were cut back, 3 bases at V and 5 bases at J, with 11 bases in the middle. Germline CDR1 reads DFQATT; CDR2 reads SNEGSKA (reference sequence). CDR3 sequence reads: CSASTGDHQPQHF. For the CDR3, the DNA is TGCAGTGCTAGTACGGGTGATCATCAGCCCCAGCATTTT.

In this sample, this clonotype turned up many times. CDR3 DNA sequence: TGTGCCAGCAGTTTAGCGAGGCAGCACAATCAGCCCCAGCATTTT. Translating it yields CASSLARQHNQPQHF. This chain connects TRBV12-3 or TRBV12-4 to TRBJ1-5; the D is unclear. V shed 0 bases and J shed 3 bases, with 9 bases lying between them. The CDR3 loop spans 15 amino acids.

This clonotype was counted a few times. The V call is TRBV5-1, the J call TRBJ2-1; the match to TRBD2 covers 12 bases. The V segment lost 4 bases and the J segment 0 bases; nucleotides outside the gene matches: 8. The CDR3 length is 18 residues. Germline V gives CDR1 SGHRS, CDR2 YFSETQ. The CDR3 is CASSADGLAGPSYNEQFF. CDR3 nucleotides: TGCGCCAGCAGCGCAGACGGACTAGCGGGACCCTCCTACAATGAGCAGTTCTTC.

This clonotype has only a few counts. The rearrangement links TRBV12-3 or TRBV12-4 to TRBJ2-7; D gene uncertain. Trimming shortened V by 3 bases and J by 3 bases, and 12 bases separated the two germline ends. This CDR3 region has 14 residues. The DNA of the CDR3 is TGTGCCAGCAGTTTCGGATCCCCCGGCTACGAGCAGTACTTC. It translates to CASSFGSPGYEQYF.